The 27 T cell receptor beta chains presented below share a single source sample, sequenced in a study of blood T cell repertoires in COVID-19 (TCRdb year 2020). Library preparation was by the immunoSEQ multiplex PCR assay. TCRdb took over this immuneACCESS table, retaining in-frame rearrangements with V and J assigned. Such tables are incomplete; in checked studies, under half of the missing clones stem from an unresolved V gene, and the remainder is unexplained. For this sample the table gives some 240,000 clones, of which roughly 82% were detected only once. The top ten hold more than 9% of the sample. The sample taken for sequencing was peripheral blood. The receptors originated from a man aged 45-60 years with active or convalescent COVID-19.

The chain uses TRBV19 and TRBJ1-2; D call uncertain. The CDR3 length is 13 residues. V dropped 5 bases and J dropped 2 bases, with 9 bases sitting between them. Germline CDR1 LNHDA, CDR2 SQIVND (reference sequence). The CDR3 DNA sequence: TGTGCCAGTAGTCGTGGCACGAACTATGGCTACACCTTC. It codes for CASSRGTNYGYTF.

This chain uses TRBV7-2 with TRBJ2-5; D is undetermined. The V and J ends lost 3 bases and 3 bases respectively, with 2 bases between them. Germline loops: CDR1 SGHTA, CDR2 FQGNSA. The CDR3 contains 11 residues. CDR3 in amino acids: CASSFKETQYF. CDR3 sequence (DNA): TGTGCCAGCAGCTTTAAAGAGACCCAGTACTTC.

V gene TRBV5-8 combines with J gene TRBJ1-4; 7 bases match TRBD1. This CDR3 spans 15 amino acids. Germline loops: CDR1 SGHTS, CDR2 YDEGEE. J lost 4 bases, V lost 4 bases, and 7 bases had no gene match. The DNA for the CDR3 is TGTGCCAGCAGCCCCGGGACAGATATTAATGAAAAACTGTTTTTT. Its translation is CASSPGTDINEKLFF.

This chain links TRBV5-1 with TRBJ2-7; D is possibly TRBD2 (6 bases). The V and J ends lost 0 bases and 2 bases respectively, with 9 bases between them. Germline loops: CDR1 SGHRS, CDR2 YFSETQ. CDR3 length equals 14 residues. The CDR3 reads CASSLEGTAYEQYF. In DNA form, the CDR3 reads TGCGCCAGCAGCTTGGAGGGGACTGCCTACGAGCAGTACTTC.

This rearrangement joins TRBV9 to TRBJ2-7; 14 bases align to TRBD2. V was pared by 6 bases and J by 0 bases, with 17 bases of the junction left unmatched. The CDR3 loop spans 20 amino acids. Germline-derived CDR1 and CDR2 are SGDLS and YYNGEE. CDR3 loop: CASNPRDRTSGRPASYEQYF. The CDR3 nucleotides read TGTGCCAGCAACCCCCGGGATAGGACTAGCGGGAGGCCCGCCTCCTACGAGCAGTACTTC.

The genes are TRBV28 and TRBJ2-1; a possible D gene is TRBD2 (6 bases). The V end lost 6 bases, the J end lost 13 bases, and 19 bases lay between the germline ends. Looked up from germline, CDR1 is MDHEN and CDR2 is SYDVKM. This CDR3 is built from 13 residues. The DNA for the CDR3 is TGTGCCAGCAGACCTCCGGGACTCGACCTCCAGTTCTTC. Protein sequence: CASRPPGLDLQFF.

This chain uses TRBV27 with TRBJ2-3; 7 bases align to TRBD2. Germline V lookup: CDR1 MNHEY, CDR2 SMNVEV (reference sequence). Trimming removed 8 bases from V and 5 bases from J; junction bases left unmatched: 16. The CDR3 has 16 residues. This chain's CDR3 is CASSWWGGGGRDTQYF. The CDR3, as DNA: TGTGCCAGCTCCTGGTGGGGGGGTGGTGGTCGAGATACGCAGTATTTT.

The V and J genes are TRBV21-1 and TRBJ2-7; TRBD1, the table's D call, lacks a check against the DNA. TRBV21-1 is a known pseudogene. The length of the CDR3 is 13 residues. CDR3 bases: TGTGCCAGCAGCAGGACAGGGGCCTACGAGCAGTACGTC. Protein: CASSRTGAYEQYV.

This clone was picked up a small number of times. This chain joins TRBV11-3 and TRBJ2-1; maybe TRBD2 (6 bases). The CDR3 covers 15 residues. The germline V and J ends were trimmed by 1 base and 5 bases, with 12 bases remaining between them. Germline loops: CDR1 SGHNT, CDR2 YENEEA. The CDR3 spells CASSLVGGTNNEQFF. In nucleotides, the CDR3 is TGTGCCAGCAGCTTAGTAGGCGGGACGAACAATGAGCAGTTCTTC.

The chain is built from TRBV28 and TRBJ1-5; D possibly corresponds to TRBD1 (6 bases). CDR3 size: 15 residues. Trimming cost V 2 bases and J 5 bases, with 13 bases left between them. From germline, CDR1 is MDHEN and CDR2 SYDVKM. CDR3 sequence reads: CASSLGTKPDQPQHF. The CDR3 bases are TGTGCCAGCAGTTTAGGGACAAAACCGGATCAGCCCCAGCATTTT.

The chain is built from TRBV5-1 and TRBJ2-7, with D perhaps matching TRBD1 (5 bases). The germline gives CDR1 SGHRS, CDR2 YFSETQ. The CDR3 consists of 13 residues. The ends were cut back, 3 bases at V and 5 bases at J, with 12 bases in the middle. The CDR3 loop reads CASSYRLPNEQYV. The DNA for the CDR3 is TGCGCCAGCAGCTACAGGCTACCCAACGAGCAGTACGTC.

The chain combines TRBV24-1 with TRBJ2-5; tentatively, D is TRBD1 (8 bases). The CDR3 loop spans 19 amino acids. CDR1 and CDR2 (germline): KGHDR, SFDVKD. V lost 1 base and J 5 bases, leaving 25 bases between the germline ends. CDR3 nucleotide sequence: TGTGCCACCAGTGATTTCCCCTCGACAGGGGAGGGCATACGGGAGACCCAGTACTTC. This codes for CATSDFPSTGEGIRETQYF.

The chain links TRBV7-2 to TRBJ2-7, with 7 bases aligning to TRBD2. J lost 3 bases, V lost 0 bases, and 5 bases had no gene match. The CDR3 loop spans 15 amino acids. CDR1 and CDR2 from the germline V gene are SGHTA and FQGNSA. The CDR3 DNA sequence: TGTGCCAGCAGCTTAGCGGGGGGACTAATCTACGAGCAGTACTTC. It is translated as CASSLAGGLIYEQYF.

The genes are TRBV11-3 and TRBJ2-5; 7 nucleotides agree with TRBD1. Germline CDR1 reads SGHNT; CDR2 reads YENEEA. This CDR3 has 17 residues. The V gene end was trimmed by 4 bases and the J gene end by 2 bases; junction bases not matched to a gene: 13. The CDR3 loop reads CASSSRFGDREQETQYF. The CDR3 DNA reads TGTGCCAGCAGCTCCCGTTTTGGTGACAGGGAGCAAGAGACCCAGTACTTC.

This chain connects TRBV19 to TRBJ2-1; D ambiguous. CDR3 length: 13 residues. Germline V CDR1 and CDR2: LNHDA, SQIVND (reference sequence). V lost 2 bases, J lost 4 bases, and 6 bases lay in between. CDR3 DNA sequence: TGTGCCAGTAGTATAAACGGGTACAATGAGCAGTTCTTC. Amino acid sequence: CASSINGYNEQFF.

The chain recombines TRBV2 with TRBJ1-3; 7 bases map to TRBD1. Looked up from germline, CDR1 is SNHLY and CDR2 is FYNNEI. There are 14 residues in the CDR3. V trimming: 6 bases; J trimming: 3 bases; junction bases outside the gene matches: 5. Here the CDR3 reads CASSVDRVGNTIYF. CDR3 bases: TGTGCCAGCAGCGTCGACAGGGTTGGAAACACCATATATTTT.

The chain carries TRBV6-6 and TRBJ1-6; D is perhaps TRBD1 (6 bases). The V gene lost 4 bases and the J gene lost 7 bases, with 11 bases spanning the gap. The germline V gene has CDR1 MNHNY and CDR2 SVGAGI (reference sequence). This CDR3 has 14 residues. Here the CDR3 DNA reads TGTGCCAGCAGTTTGGACAGTAGAAATTCACCCCTCCACTTT. Amino acid sequence: CASSLDSRNSPLHF.

This clone was detected only once. The gene calls are TRBV2 and TRBJ2-5, with D possibly being TRBD2 (6 bases). The ends were cut back, 3 bases at V and 5 bases at J, with 13 bases in the middle. The CDR3 loop spans 14 amino acids. CDR1 and CDR2 from the germline V gene are SNHLY and FYNNEI. CDR3 residues: CASSEGLLGETQYF. CDR3 nucleotide sequence: TGTGCCAGCAGTGAGGGACTGCTGGGGGAGACCCAGTACTTC.

This clone occurred a few times. The genes are TRBV5-8 and TRBJ1-1; the D is unclear. Germline CDR1 is SGHTS and CDR2 is YDEGEE. This CDR3 is built from 12 residues. V shed 1 base and J shed 8 bases, with 9 bases lying between them. This CDR3 reads CASSLREQEAFF. CDR3 sequence (DNA): TGTGCCAGCAGCTTGAGGGAGCAAGAAGCTTTCTTT.

J is TRBJ2-3 and V is TRBV28, with D perhaps TRBD2 (6 bases). Trimming stripped 3 bases from V and 5 bases from J, with 18 bases between. The CDR3 is made up of 16 amino acids. Looked up from germline, CDR1 is MDHEN and CDR2 is SYDVKM. The CDR3 region has the DNA TGTGCCAGCAGTTTCCATGGGTCCGGGGGAGGAGATACGCAGTATTTT. It translates to CASSFHGSGGGDTQYF.

This chain connects TRBV9 to TRBJ1-6, with 7 bases identical to TRBD1. This CDR3 is 15 amino acids long. V trimming: 3 bases; J trimming: 10 bases; junction bases outside the gene matches: 10. Germline CDR1 SGDLS, CDR2 YYNGEE. The CDR3 is CASSGSDRVGSPLHF. CDR3 bases: TGTGCCAGCAGCGGAAGCGACAGGGTAGGGTCACCCCTCCACTTT.

This clone was picked up a small number of times. The CDR3 bases are TGTGCCAGCAGCTTGGGAAGCGGGGGGGCCTTAGAGACCCAGTACTTC. Translating it yields CASSLGSGGALETQYF. The rearrangement links TRBV7-2 to TRBJ2-5; 10 nucleotides match TRBD2. Trimming at V came to 3 bases and at J to 4 bases, leaving 8 bases not matched to a gene. The CDR3 loop spans 16 amino acids. Germline-derived CDR1 and CDR2 are SGHTA and FQGNSA.

The gene calls are TRBV7-2 and TRBJ2-7, with D maybe TRBD1 (6 bases). From germline, CDR1 is SGHTA and CDR2 FQGNSA. Trimming stripped 0 bases from V and 4 bases from J, with 7 bases between. CDR3 length equals 13 residues. The CDR3 DNA is TGTGCCAGCAGCTTAGCGGGGGCGTACGAGCAGTACGTC. It specifies CASSLAGAYEQYV.

This chain connects TRBV7-8 to TRBJ2-3, with 7 positions matching TRBD2. Germline trimming cut 0 bases from V and 0 bases from J; bases unmatched to any gene: 6. Germline V gene data show CDR1 as SGHVS and CDR2 as FQNEAQ. The CDR3 is 17 residues long. CDR3 sequence: CASSLAGGSTSTDTQYF. The CDR3 region has the DNA TGTGCCAGCAGCTTAGCGGGGGGGTCCACTAGCACAGATACGCAGTATTTT.

The rearrangement uses TRBV7-6 and TRBJ1-5; maybe TRBD1 (6 bases). This CDR3 contains 15 residues. Germline-derived CDR1 and CDR2 are SGHVS and FNYEAQ. The ends were cut back, 2 bases at V and 5 bases at J, with 13 bases in the middle. Here the CDR3 DNA reads TGTGCCAGCAGCTTAAGGGGCCAGGGGTATCAGCCCCAGCATTTT. This translates into CASSLRGQGYQPQHF.

The V call is TRBV7-2, the J call TRBJ1-2, with D tentatively TRBD1 (5 bases). V lost 5 bases to trimming and J lost 0 bases, with 10 bases between them. This CDR3 region has 14 residues. Germline V gene lookup returns CDR1 SGHTA and CDR2 FQGNSA. The CDR3 nucleotides read TGTGCCAGCAGCCCCTCGGGGGCTAACTATGGCTACACCTTC. Amino acid sequence: CASSPSGANYGYTF.

The rearrangement uses TRBV10-2 and TRBJ2-1; D gene unclear. This CDR3 is built from 13 residues. Germline CDR1 is WSHSY and CDR2 is SAAADI. Deletions cut 8 bases from V and 4 bases from J, with 12 bases between. The CDR3 loop is CASGRHLYNEQFF. CDR3 sequence (DNA): TGCGCCAGCGGCCGCCACCTTTACAATGAGCAGTTCTTC.